Listed below are T cell receptor beta chains from one sample, sequenced in a study of blood T cell repertoires in COVID-19. Generated by immunoSEQ multiplex PCR, the TCRdb table keeps only in-frame clones and is missing some. The sample yields about 110,000 clones, 76% seen once. Sequenced input: peripheral blood. Every receptor here comes from a man of 80 years or more with COVID-19, enrolled during active disease. Both conserved end residues are part of each CDR3. A D gene is named only where the DNA matches it firmly. Size values are once, few and many counts, or a class for expanded clones, and some rows have none.

j_gene | v_gene | abundance | d_gene | len | CDR3aa | CDR3nt
TRBJ1-3 | TRBV1 | few | . | 13 | CTSRLSSGNTIYF | TGCACCAGCAGATTGAGCTCTGGAAACACCATATATTTT
TRBJ1-3 | TRBV3-1/TRBV3-2 | . | TRBD1 | 15 | CASSRQGPQGNTIYF | TGTGCCAGCAGCAGACAGGGACCCCAGGGAAACACCATATATTTT
TRBJ1-6 | TRBV7-9 | . | . | 18 | CASSREGRASSYNSPLHF | TGTGCCAGCAGCCGAGAGGGGAGGGCGAGCTCCTATAATTCACCCCTCCACTTT
TRBJ2-7 | TRBV18 | . | TRBD1 | 15 | CASSPGTGSPYEQYF | TGTGCCAGCTCACCTGGGACAGGCAGCCCCTACGAGCAGTACTTC
TRBJ1-3 | TRBV7-8 | . | . | 15 | CASSLAGRGGNTIYF | TGTGCCAGCAGCTTAGCTGGGAGGGGAGGAAACACCATATATTTT
TRBJ2-5 | TRBV12-5 | . | TRBD2 | 18 | CASGLGLAGGPAVETQYF | TGTGCTAGTGGTTTGGGTTTAGCGGGAGGGCCGGCTGTGGAGACCCAGTACTTC
TRBJ1-5 | TRBV18 | . | . | 14 | CASGVGDSNQPQHF | TGTGCCAGTGGGGTCGGGGATAGCAATCAGCCCCAGCATTTT
TRBJ2-1 | TRBV6-5 | . | TRBD2 | 15 | CASSKGLAGAREQFF | TGTGCCAGCAGTAAGGGACTAGCGGGAGCGCGAGAGCAGTTCTTC
TRBJ1-5 | TRBV28 | once | TRBD1 | 13 | CATFRDRAQPQHF | TGTGCCACCTTCCGGGACAGGGCTCAGCCCCAGCATTTT
TRBJ1-5 | TRBV6-1 | . | . | 12 | CASSDSNQPQHF | TGTGCCAGCAGTGATTCTAATCAGCCCCAGCATTTT
TRBJ2-3 | TRBV7-3 | . | TRBD2 | 15 | CASSSTSGSPDTQYF | TGTGCCAGCAGCTCCACTAGCGGGAGTCCAGATACGCAGTATTTT
TRBJ2-3 | TRBV5-1 | . | TRBD2 | 16 | CASSLGSSGYTDTQYF | TGCGCCAGCAGCTTGGGATCTAGCGGTTACACAGATACGCAGTATTTT
TRBJ1-2 | TRBV28 | . | TRBD1 | 13 | CASSLGTDYGYTF | TGTGCCAGCAGTTTGGGGACAGACTATGGCTACACCTTC
TRBJ1-5 | TRBV6-5 | . | . | 14 | CASGALDSNQPQHF | TGTGCCAGCGGGGCACTTGATAGCAATCAGCCCCAGCATTTT
TRBJ1-5 | TRBV18 | . | . | 17 | CASSHDTRRPSNQPQHF | TGTGCCAGCTCCCATGACACGCGGAGGCCTAGCAATCAGCCCCAGCATTTT
TRBJ2-3 | TRBV30 | . | . | 14 | CAWSVLGYTDTQYF | TGTGCCTGGAGTGTACTAGGGTACACAGATACGCAGTATTTT
TRBJ2-1 | TRBV29-1 | . | TRBD2 | 14 | CSVDLAGGNNEQFF | TGCAGCGTGGACTTAGCGGGAGGGAACAATGAGCAGTTCTTC
TRBJ2-5 | TRBV10-3 | . | . | 17 | CAISESTTPELQETQYF | TGTGCCATCAGTGAGTCGACTACTCCGGAATTGCAAGAGACCCAGTACTTC
TRBJ2-2 | TRBV3-1/TRBV3-2 | . | . | 15 | CASSQGGTVPGELFF | TGTGCCAGCAGCCAAGGAGGGACTGTCCCCGGGGAGCTGTTTTTT
TRBJ2-3 | TRBV3-1/TRBV3-2 | . | . | 16 | CASSQDRSRGTDTQYF | TGTGCCAGCAGCCAAGATCGATCGCGGGGCACAGATACGCAGTATTTT
TRBJ1-2 | TRBV2 | . | . | 13 | CASSRGGFYGYTF | TGTGCCAGCAGCCGGGGGGGGTTCTATGGCTACACCTTC
TRBJ2-7 | TRBV15 | . | TRBD1 | 16 | CATSRTQGQGLDEQYF | TGTGCCACCAGCAGGACCCAAGGACAGGGTTTGGACGAGCAGTACTTC
TRBJ2-7 | TRBV28 | . | . | 14 | CASSSGQAPYEQYF | TGTGCCAGCAGTAGCGGGCAGGCCCCCTACGAGCAGTACTTC
TRBJ2-5 | TRBV5-1 | . | . | 16 | CASSFPPQGSQETQYF | TGCGCCAGCAGCTTCCCACCTCAGGGTTCCCAAGAGACCCAGTACTTC
TRBJ2-7 | TRBV27 | . | . | 13 | CASSLLPAYEQYF | TGTGCCAGCAGTCTCCTCCCGGCCTACGAGCAGTACTTC
TRBJ2-5 | TRBV9 | . | TRBD1 | 15 | CARSGGQGAGETQYF | TGTGCCCGCAGCGGGGGACAGGGGGCGGGAGAGACCCAGTACTTC
TRBJ2-2 | TRBV24-1 | . | TRBD2 | 17 | CATSASGLARNTGELFF | TGTGCCACCAGTGCTTCGGGACTAGCGCGGAACACCGGGGAGCTGTTTTTT
TRBJ2-2 | TRBV10-2 | . | . | 14 | CASSGLPNTGELFF | TGCGCCAGCAGTGGCCTACCGAACACCGGGGAGCTGTTTTTT
TRBJ1-2 | TRBV15 | few | . | 15 | CATSRDTQTYYGYTF | TGTGCCACCAGCAGAGATACACAGACATACTATGGCTACACCTTC
TRBJ1-6 | TRBV5-1 | . | . | 16 | CASSRGTEKNNSPLHF | TGCGCCAGCAGCCGCGGGACGGAGAAGAATAATTCACCCCTCCACTTT
TRBJ2-5 | TRBV7-9 | . | . | 13 | CASSWDNQETQYF | TGTGCCAGCAGCTGGGACAACCAAGAGACCCAGTACTTC
TRBJ2-5 | TRBV28 | few | . | 13 | CASSSAARETQYF | TGTGCCAGCTCCTCAGCGGCAAGGGAGACCCAGTACTTC
TRBJ2-1 | TRBV4-1 | . | TRBD2 | 18 | CASSQDRTSGRWDNEQFF | TGCGCCAGCAGCCAAGATCGGACTAGCGGGAGATGGGACAATGAGCAGTTCTTC
TRBJ2-2 | TRBV11-2 | . | TRBD2 | 16 | CASRLSGRSHTGELFF | TGTGCCAGCAGACTTAGCGGGAGAAGTCACACCGGGGAGCTGTTTTTT
TRBJ2-1 | TRBV7-2 | . | . | 13 | CASSQGLRDEQFF | TGTGCCAGCAGCCAGGGATTAAGGGATGAGCAGTTCTTC
TRBJ2-3 | TRBV5-6 | . | TRBD1 | 16 | CASSVPGTGGADTQYF | TGTGCCAGCAGCGTTCCCGGGACAGGGGGCGCAGATACGCAGTATTTT
TRBJ1-3 | TRBV7-2 | . | . | 12 | CASSSQGNTIYF | TGTGCCAGCAGCTCTCAGGGAAACACCATATATTTT
TRBJ2-1 | TRBV2 | . | TRBD2 | 15 | CANLATSGSYNEQFF | TGTGCCAACCTGGCCACTAGCGGGAGCTACAATGAGCAGTTCTTC
TRBJ2-1 | TRBV24-1 | once | TRBD1 | 19 | CATSGPGQGSASSYNEQFF | TGTGCCACCAGTGGCCCGGGACAGGGGTCGGCGAGCTCCTACAATGAGCAGTTCTTC
TRBJ1-5 | TRBV5-5 | . | . | 14 | CASSFGSSNQPQHF | TGTGCCAGCAGCTTTGGTAGTAGCAATCAGCCCCAGCATTTT
TRBJ2-1 | TRBV4-1 | . | TRBD2 | 17 | CASSQDGLAVFYNEQFF | TGCGCCAGCAGCCAGGACGGACTAGCGGTATTCTACAATGAGCAGTTCTTC
TRBJ1-1 | TRBV12-3/TRBV12-4 | . | . | 12 | CASSLIGVEAFF | TGTGCCAGCAGTTTAATAGGAGTTGAAGCTTTCTTT
TRBJ1-5 | TRBV28 | . | . | 15 | CASSFKQGRGQPQHF | TGTGCCAGCAGTTTCAAACAGGGTCGGGGACAGCCCCAGCATTTT
TRBJ2-2 | TRBV10-3 | . | TRBD2 | 17 | CAISEARLAGVDGELFF | TGTGCCATCAGTGAGGCCCGACTAGCGGGAGTAGACGGGGAGCTGTTTTTT
TRBJ2-3 | TRBV4-3 | . | . | 15 | CASSQERDGTDTQYF | TGCGCCAGCAGCCAAGAACGGGATGGCACAGATACGCAGTATTTT
TRBJ2-2 | TRBV5-1 | . | TRBD1 | 14 | CASSWTGNTGELFF | TGCGCCAGCAGCTGGACAGGGAACACCGGGGAGCTGTTTTTT
TRBJ1-6 | TRBV19 | . | TRBD1 | 16 | CASSTTRTGGNSPLHF | TGTGCCAGTAGTACAACCCGGACAGGGGGGAATTCACCCCTCCACTTT
TRBJ2-7 | TRBV24-1 | . | TRBD1 | 15 | CATSDPGTGAYEQYF | TGTGCCACCAGTGACCCCGGGACAGGGGCGTACGAGCAGTACTTC
TRBJ1-1 | TRBV19 | . | TRBD1 | 14 | CASAGTGTLYEAFF | TGTGCCAGTGCCGGGACAGGGACTCTCTATGAAGCTTTCTTT
TRBJ2-5 | TRBV28 | . | . | 14 | CASSYPGQTRAQYF | TGTGCCAGCAGTTATCCCGGACAAACTCGGGCCCAGTACTTC